These 7 T cell receptor beta chains originate from one sample sequenced in a study of cytomegalovirus exposure and HLA in healthy donors. Researchers ran the PCR with 60 Vbeta and 13 Jbeta primers. Sequenced by immunoSEQ multiplex PCR; TCRdb stores in-frame clones only, minus some. Among about 210,000 clones listed, roughly 85% were seen once. What was sequenced was PBMCs. These receptors all stem from a male donor in good health and CMV-seronegative.

The rearrangement uses TRBV7-9 and TRBJ2-5, with 12 bases matching TRBD1. The CDR3 contains 18 residues. V was pared by 5 bases and J by 2 bases, with 12 bases of the junction left unmatched. Germline-derived CDR1 and CDR2 are SEHNR and FQNEAQ (reference sequence). In DNA, the CDR3 is TGTGCCAGCAGCCCCCGCGAGGGACAGGGGGCTCTTCAAGAGACCCAGTACTTC. Translating gives CASSPREGQGALQETQYF.

This chain connects TRBV5-6 to TRBJ1-2, with D possibly TRBD1 on 5 matching bases. CDR1 is SGHDT, CDR2 YYEEEE, per germline. CDR3 size: 12 residues. Between the trimmed V and J ends, which lost 4 bases and 8 bases, there was a span of 12 bases. CDR3 loop: CASSPQGGGYTF. The CDR3 nucleotides are TGTGCCAGCAGCCCCCAGGGAGGGGGCTACACCTTC.

The J gene is TRBJ1-3, the V gene TRBV5-1, with 9 nucleotides matching TRBD1. This CDR3 contains 20 residues. The junction had 21 bases not matched to a gene; V was cut back by 4 bases and J by 4 bases. CDR1 is SGHRS and CDR2 is YFSETQ in the germline V gene. The CDR3 coding sequence is TGCGCCAGCAGCCGGGGAATTTTACGTGGACAGGGGTTAGGAGGAAACACCATATATTTT. It encodes CASSRGILRGQGLGGNTIYF.

J is TRBJ1-3 and V is TRBV5-1; 7 bases fit TRBD1. CDR3 size: 15 residues. Trimming removed 4 bases from V and 2 bases from J; junction bases left unmatched: 6. Germline V gene data show CDR1 as SGHRS and CDR2 as YFSETQ. CDR3 in DNA: TGCGCCAGCAGCGGACACACAGGGGCTGGAAACACCATATATTTT. Translated, it gives CASSGHTGAGNTIYF.

This clone was recorded once. The chain is built from TRBV30 and TRBJ1-1, with a possible D match to TRBD1 (5 bases). This CDR3 region has 11 residues. Germline assignment: CDR1 GTSNPN and CDR2 SVGIG (reference sequence). Trimming took 3 bases from V and 9 from J, leaving 11 bases between them. The CDR3, as DNA: TGTGCCTGGAGCACACAGGCCCAAGCTTTCTTT. This sequence encodes CAWSTQAQAFF.

This chain joins TRBV7-8 and TRBJ2-7, with 10 bases fitting TRBD2. The V gene's germline CDR1 is SGHVS and CDR2 FQNEAQ. The J segment lost 4 bases and the V segment lost 0 bases, leaving 3 bases of the junction unmatched. The CDR3 consists of 15 residues. The CDR3, as DNA: TGTGCCAGCAGCTTAGCTACTAGCGGGATGTACGAGCAGTACTTC. Protein product: CASSLATSGMYEQYF.

This clone was recorded a few times. The rearrangement uses TRBV18 and TRBJ2-3; 7 nucleotides line up with TRBD2. The trim removed 3 bases at V and 4 bases at J, leaving 19 bases unmatched. The CDR3 extends over 19 amino acids. Germline CDR1 and CDR2: KGHSH and LQKENI. In nucleotides, the CDR3 is TGTGCCAGCTCACCGCTCGGCGTTATACAAGCGGGAATAGCAGATACGCAGTATTTT. Amino acids: CASSPLGVIQAGIADTQYF.